This TCR beta chain is drawn from a study of shared clonotypes between healthy human individuals. General study findings and limits: Generation probability values for non-shared clonotypes were lower than those for clonotypes shared by all four donors.

V was shortened by 2 bases and J by 3 bases, with 14 bases between the two germline ends. CDR1 and CDR2 (germline): MGHDK, SYGVNS. This CDR3 is built from 15 residues. About this clone: Its antigen is as yet unknown.

In the authors' methods: As immunoSEQ supplied junction-only sequences (without quality scores), filtering differed. Produced via immunoSEQ multiplex PCR; TCRdb's table is partial and in-frame only. From that table come the V and J calls and clone size; the DNA was used to work out D and trimming. The sample contains under 850,000 clones, over 55% of which appear only once. The rearrangement joins TRBV25-1 to TRBJ2-7, with D unclear. The specimen was memory CD4+ T cells sorted from blood. Sample subset: CD45RA-negative fraction. The receptor was isolated from a woman aged 30 to 39 in good health. The DNA of the CDR3 is TGTGCCAGCAGTGAAAACACCGGGTTACACTACGAGCAGTACTTC. This codes for CASSENTGLHYEQYF.